The clone carrying this T cell receptor beta chain came up many times. What it recognizes is unknown. The record originates from a study of response to subunit inactivated influenza vaccine. Regarding the study as a whole: The authors suggested that every seasonal influenza vaccination recruits few new T cells.

V lost 3 bases to trimming and J lost 8 bases; unmatched junction nucleotides: 3. The germline V gene encodes CDR1 KGHDR and CDR2 SFDVKD. The CDR3 has 13 amino acids. TCRdb re-analysed the RT-PCR reads in MiXCR, keeping a single row per CDR3 protein. Of approximately 500,000 distinct CDR3 sequences in the sample, 13% to 15% were seen once. Sequences were derived from PBMCs from blood, sampled roughly 13 days after vaccination. The receptor was isolated from a man aged 50 or older who received an inactivated influenza vaccine. This rearrangement joins TRBV24-1 to TRBJ2-1; the match to TRBD1 covers 7 bases. The CDR3 here is CATSDDRVHEQFF. The CDR3 coding sequence is TGTGCCACCAGTGATGACAGGGTCCATGAGCAGTTCTTC.